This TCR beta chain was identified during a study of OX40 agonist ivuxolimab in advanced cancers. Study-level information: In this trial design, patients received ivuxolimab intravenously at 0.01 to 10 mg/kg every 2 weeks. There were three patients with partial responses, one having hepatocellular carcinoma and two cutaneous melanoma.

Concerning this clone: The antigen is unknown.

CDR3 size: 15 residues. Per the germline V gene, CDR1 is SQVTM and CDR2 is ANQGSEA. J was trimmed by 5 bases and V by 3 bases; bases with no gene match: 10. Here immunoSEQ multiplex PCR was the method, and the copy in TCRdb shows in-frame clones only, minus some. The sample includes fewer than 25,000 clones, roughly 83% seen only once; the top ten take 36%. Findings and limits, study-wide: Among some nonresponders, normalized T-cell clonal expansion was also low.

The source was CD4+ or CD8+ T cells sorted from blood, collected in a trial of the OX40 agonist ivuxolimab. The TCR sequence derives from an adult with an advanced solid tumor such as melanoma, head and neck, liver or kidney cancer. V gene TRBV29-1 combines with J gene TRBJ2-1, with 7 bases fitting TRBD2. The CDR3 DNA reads TGCAGCGTTGATATAAGGGCTAGCGGACACAATGAGCAGTTCTTC. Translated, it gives CSVDIRASGHNEQFF.